Ten or more counts support the clone carrying this T cell receptor beta chain. Its matching antigen is unknown. The source of the sample is a study of cytomegalovirus exposure and HLA in healthy donors. General study findings and limits: Cytomegalovirus association was listed for about 150 TCR beta chains. Cytomegalovirus status was reportedly diagnosed by the classifier with high specificity and sensitivity. Researchers reported that a few CMV-associated chains were confirmed in vitro as CMV antigen-specific.

V shed 2 bases, J shed 0 bases, and the junction held 4 bases outside the gene matches. This CDR3 has 15 residues. Germline V gene lookup returns CDR1 GTSNPN and CDR2 SVGIG (reference sequence). TCRdb keeps only in-frame clones here, not all; method: immunoSEQ multiplex PCR. Here the sample spans 150,000 to 200,000 clones, around 84% being singletons. The clonotype was recovered from a man aged 18-30 years in good health and CMV-seropositive. What was sequenced was PBMCs. The rearrangement joins TRBV30 to TRBJ1-3, with 7 bases fitting TRBD1. CDR3 nucleotide sequence: TGTGCCTGGAGTCGGGACAGCGGCTCTGGAAACACCATATATTTT. This translates into CAWSRDSGSGNTIYF.